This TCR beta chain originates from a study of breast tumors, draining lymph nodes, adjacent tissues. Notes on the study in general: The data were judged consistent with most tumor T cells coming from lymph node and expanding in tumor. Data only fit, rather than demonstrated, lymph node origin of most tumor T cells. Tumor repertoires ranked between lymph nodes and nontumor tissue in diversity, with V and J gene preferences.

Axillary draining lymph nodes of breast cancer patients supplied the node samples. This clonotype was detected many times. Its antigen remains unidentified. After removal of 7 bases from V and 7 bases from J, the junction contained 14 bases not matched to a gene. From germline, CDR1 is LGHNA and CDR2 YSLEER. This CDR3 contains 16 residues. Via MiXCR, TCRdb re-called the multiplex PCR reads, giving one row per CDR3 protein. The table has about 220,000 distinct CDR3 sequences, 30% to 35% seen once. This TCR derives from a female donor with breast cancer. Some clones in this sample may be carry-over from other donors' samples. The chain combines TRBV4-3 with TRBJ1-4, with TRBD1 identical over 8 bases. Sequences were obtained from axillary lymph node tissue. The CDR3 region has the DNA TGCGCCAGCAACACAATCCGGACAGGGCGAGGTGAAAAACTGTTTTTT. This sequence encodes CASNTIRTGRGEKLFF.